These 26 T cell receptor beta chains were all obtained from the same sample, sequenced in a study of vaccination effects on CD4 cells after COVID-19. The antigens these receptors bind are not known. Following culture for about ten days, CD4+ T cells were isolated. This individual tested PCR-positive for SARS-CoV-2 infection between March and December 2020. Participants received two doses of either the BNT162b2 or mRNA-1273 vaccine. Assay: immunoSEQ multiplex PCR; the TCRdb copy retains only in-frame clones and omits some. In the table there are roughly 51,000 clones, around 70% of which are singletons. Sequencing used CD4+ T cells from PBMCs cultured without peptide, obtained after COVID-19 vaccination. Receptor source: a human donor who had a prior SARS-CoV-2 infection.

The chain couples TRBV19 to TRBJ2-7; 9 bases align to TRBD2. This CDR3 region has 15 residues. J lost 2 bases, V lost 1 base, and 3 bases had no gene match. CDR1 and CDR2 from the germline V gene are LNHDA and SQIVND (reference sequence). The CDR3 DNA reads TGTGCCAGTAGTATAGCGCGCGGGAGGGCCTACGAGCAGTACTTC. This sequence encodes CASSIARGRAYEQYF.

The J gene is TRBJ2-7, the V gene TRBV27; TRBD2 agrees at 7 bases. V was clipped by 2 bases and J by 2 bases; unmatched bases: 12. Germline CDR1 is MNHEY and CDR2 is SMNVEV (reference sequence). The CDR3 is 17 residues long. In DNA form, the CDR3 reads TGTGCCAGCAGTTTACTAGCGGTATCCCTAATCCCCTACGAGCAGTACTTC. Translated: CASSLLAVSLIPYEQYF.

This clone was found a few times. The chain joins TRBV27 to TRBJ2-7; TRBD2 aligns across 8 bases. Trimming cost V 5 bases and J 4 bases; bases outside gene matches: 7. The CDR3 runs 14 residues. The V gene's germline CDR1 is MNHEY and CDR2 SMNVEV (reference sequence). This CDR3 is CASSIHGRAYEQYF. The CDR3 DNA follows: TGTGCCAGCAGTATCCACGGGAGGGCGTACGAGCAGTACTTC.

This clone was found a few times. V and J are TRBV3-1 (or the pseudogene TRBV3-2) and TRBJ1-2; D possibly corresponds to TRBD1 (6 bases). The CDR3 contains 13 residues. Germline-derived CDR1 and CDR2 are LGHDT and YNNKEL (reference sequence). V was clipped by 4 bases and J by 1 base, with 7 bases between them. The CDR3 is CASSRQDNYGYTF. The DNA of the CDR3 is TGTGCCAGCAGCCGACAGGATAACTATGGCTACACCTTC.

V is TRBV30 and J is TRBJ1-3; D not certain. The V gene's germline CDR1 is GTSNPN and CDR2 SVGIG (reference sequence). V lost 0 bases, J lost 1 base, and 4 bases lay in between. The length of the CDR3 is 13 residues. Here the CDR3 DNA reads TGTGCCTGGAGTGTAAATTCTGGAAACACCATATATTTT. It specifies CAWSVNSGNTIYF.

For the CDR3, the DNA is TGTGCCAGCTCACCACAGTTTAGCAATCAGCCCCAGCATTTT. Encoded protein: CASSPQFSNQPQHF. The chain is built from TRBV18 and TRBJ1-5; the D is unclear. V was clipped by 1 base and J by 0 bases, with 4 bases between them. The V gene's germline CDR1 is KGHSH and CDR2 LQKENI. The CDR3 runs to 14 residues. Full variable domain (outside the CDR3, taken from reference TRBV18 and TRBJ1-5): NAGVMQNPRHLVRRRGQEARLRCSPMKGHSHVYWYRQLPEEGLKFMVYLQKENIIDESGMPKERFSAEFPKEGPSILRIQQVVRGDSAAYFCASSPQFSNQPQHFGDGTRLSIL.

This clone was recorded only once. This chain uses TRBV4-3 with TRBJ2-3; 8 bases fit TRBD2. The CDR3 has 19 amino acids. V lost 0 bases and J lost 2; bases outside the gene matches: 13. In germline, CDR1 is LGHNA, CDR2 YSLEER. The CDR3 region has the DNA TGCGCCAGCAGCCAAGATGCCAGCGGGAGATGGGGAGTCACAGATACGCAGTATTTT. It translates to CASSQDASGRWGVTDTQYF.

The CDR3 sequence: CASGTAGGLREKLFF. The CDR3 DNA sequence: TGTGCCAGCGGCACCGCGGGGGGCCTAAGAGAAAAACTGTTTTTT. The chain uses TRBV27 and TRBJ1-4; D perhaps matches TRBD1 (6 bases). The CDR3 extends over 15 amino acids. Germline CDR1 is MNHEY and CDR2 is SMNVEV (reference sequence). V was trimmed by 8 bases and J by 8 bases, leaving 21 bases between them.

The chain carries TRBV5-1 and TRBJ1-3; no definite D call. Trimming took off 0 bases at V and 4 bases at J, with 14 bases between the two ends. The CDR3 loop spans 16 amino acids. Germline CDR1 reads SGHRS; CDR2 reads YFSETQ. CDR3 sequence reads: CASSLDRPTLGNTIYF. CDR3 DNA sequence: TGCGCCAGCAGCTTGGATCGACCTACCCTCGGAAACACCATATATTTT.

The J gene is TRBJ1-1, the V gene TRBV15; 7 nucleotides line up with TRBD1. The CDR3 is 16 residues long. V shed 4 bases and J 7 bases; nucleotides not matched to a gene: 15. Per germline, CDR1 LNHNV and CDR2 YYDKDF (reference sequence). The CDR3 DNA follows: TGTGCCACCAGCAAACAGTCGGGGGACAGTTACGGTGAAGCTTTCTTT. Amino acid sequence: CATSKQSGDSYGEAFF.

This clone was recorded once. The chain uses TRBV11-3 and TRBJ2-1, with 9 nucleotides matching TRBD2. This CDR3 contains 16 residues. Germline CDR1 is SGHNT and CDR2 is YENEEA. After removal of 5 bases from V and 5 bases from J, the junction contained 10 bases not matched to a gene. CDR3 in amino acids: CASSASTSGLDNEQFF. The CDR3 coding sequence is TGTGCCAGCAGCGCCTCGACTAGCGGACTTGACAATGAGCAGTTCTTC. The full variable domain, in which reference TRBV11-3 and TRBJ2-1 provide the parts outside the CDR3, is EAGVVQSPRYKIIEKKQPVAFWCNPISGHNTLYWYLQNLGQGPELLIRYENEEAVDDSQLPKDRFSAERLKGVDSTLKIQPAELGDSAVYLCASSASTSGLDNEQFFGPGTRLTVL.

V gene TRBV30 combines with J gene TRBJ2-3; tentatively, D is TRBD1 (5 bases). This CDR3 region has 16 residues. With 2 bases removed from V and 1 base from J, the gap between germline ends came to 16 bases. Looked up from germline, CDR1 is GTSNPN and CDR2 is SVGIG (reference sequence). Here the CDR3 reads CAWSPPRSRGTDTQYF. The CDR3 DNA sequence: TGTGCCTGGAGTCCACCTCGGAGCAGGGGCACAGATACGCAGTATTTT. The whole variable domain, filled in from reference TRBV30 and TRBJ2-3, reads SQTIHQWPATLVQPVGSPLSLECTVEGTSNPNLYWYRQAAGRGLQLLFYSVGIGQISSEVPQNLSASRPQDRQFILSSKKLLLSDSGFYLCAWSPPRSRGTDTQYFGPGTRLTVL.

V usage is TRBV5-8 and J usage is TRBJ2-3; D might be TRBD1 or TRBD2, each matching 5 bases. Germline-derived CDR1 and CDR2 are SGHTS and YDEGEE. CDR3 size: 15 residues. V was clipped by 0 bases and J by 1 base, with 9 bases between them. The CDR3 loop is CASSLAVGGTDTQYF. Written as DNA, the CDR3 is TGTGCCAGCAGCTTGGCTGTGGGGGGCACAGATACGCAGTATTTT.

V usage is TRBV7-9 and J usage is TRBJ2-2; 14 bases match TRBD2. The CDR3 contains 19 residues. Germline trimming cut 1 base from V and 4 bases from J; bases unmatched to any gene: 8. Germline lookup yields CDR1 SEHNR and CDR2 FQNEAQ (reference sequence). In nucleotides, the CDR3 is TGTGCCAGCAGCTTAGTGGCGACTAGCGGGGGGGCCGGCACCGGGGAGCTGTTTTTT. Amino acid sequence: CASSLVATSGGAGTGELFF.

The CDR3 here is CASSLGRNSNQPQHF. The CDR3 region has the DNA TGTGCCAGCAGCTTGGGACGGAATAGCAATCAGCCCCAGCATTTT. The chain couples TRBV5-6 to TRBJ1-5; no clear D. Trimming took off 0 bases at V and 0 bases at J, with 7 bases between the two ends. The CDR3 sequence is 15 residues long. Germline CDR1 is SGHDT and CDR2 is YYEEEE.

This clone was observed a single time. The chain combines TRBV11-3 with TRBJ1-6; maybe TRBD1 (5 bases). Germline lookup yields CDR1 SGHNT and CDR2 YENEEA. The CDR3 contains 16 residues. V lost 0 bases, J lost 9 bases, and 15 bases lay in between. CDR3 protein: CASSLDPGVLTSPLHF. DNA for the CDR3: TGTGCCAGCAGCTTAGATCCGGGGGTACTTACTTCACCCCTCCACTTT.

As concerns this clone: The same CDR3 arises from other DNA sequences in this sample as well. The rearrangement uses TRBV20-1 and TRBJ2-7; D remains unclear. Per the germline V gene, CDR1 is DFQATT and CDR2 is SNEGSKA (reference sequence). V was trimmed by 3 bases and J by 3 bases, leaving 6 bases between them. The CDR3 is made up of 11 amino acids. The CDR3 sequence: CSASRSYEQYF. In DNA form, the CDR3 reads TGCAGTGCTAGCAGGAGCTACGAGCAGTACTTC.

The CDR3 sequence: CASSLSRDIEAFF. The CDR3 DNA sequence: TGTGCCAGCAGCTTGTCCCGGGACATAGAAGCTTTCTTT. The V gene is TRBV7-2, the J gene TRBJ1-1, with D possibly TRBD1 on 6 matching bases. The germline V and J ends were trimmed by 3 bases and 8 bases, with 13 bases remaining between them. Per germline, CDR1 SGHTA and CDR2 FQGNSA. The CDR3 totals 13 residues. Using reference TRBV7-2 and TRBJ1-1 for the parts outside the CDR3, the full variable domain is GAGVSQSPSNKVTEKGKDVELRCDPISGHTALYWYRQSLGQGLEFLIYFQGNSAPDKSGLPSDRFSAERTGGSVSTLTIQRTQQEDSAVYLCASSLSRDIEAFFGQGTRLTVV.

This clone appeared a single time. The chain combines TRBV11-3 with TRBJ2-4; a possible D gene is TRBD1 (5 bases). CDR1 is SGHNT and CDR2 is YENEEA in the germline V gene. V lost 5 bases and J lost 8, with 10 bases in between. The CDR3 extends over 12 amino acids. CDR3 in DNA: TGTGCCAGCAGCCCAGCACAGGACATTCAGTACTTC. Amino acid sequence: CASSPAQDIQYF.

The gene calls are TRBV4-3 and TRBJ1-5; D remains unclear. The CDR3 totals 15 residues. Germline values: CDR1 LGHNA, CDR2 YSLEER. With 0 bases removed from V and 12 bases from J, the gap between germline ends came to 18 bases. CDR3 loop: CASSQDFALAANQHF. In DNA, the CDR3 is TGCGCCAGCAGCCAAGATTTTGCTCTCGCCGCAAACCAGCATTTT.

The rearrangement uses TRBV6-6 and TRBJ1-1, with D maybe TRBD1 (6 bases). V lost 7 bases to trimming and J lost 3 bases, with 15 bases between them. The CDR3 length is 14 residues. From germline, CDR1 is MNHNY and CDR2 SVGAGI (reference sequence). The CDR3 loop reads CASMPSGAYTEAFF. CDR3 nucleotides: TGTGCCAGCATGCCTTCGGGGGCCTACACTGAAGCTTTCTTT.

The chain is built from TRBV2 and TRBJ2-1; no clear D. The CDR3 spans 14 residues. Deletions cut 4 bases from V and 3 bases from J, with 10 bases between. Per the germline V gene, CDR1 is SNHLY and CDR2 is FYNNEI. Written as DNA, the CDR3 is TGTGCCAGCAGTGTCGAGCAAATCTACAATGAGCAGTTCTTC. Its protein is CASSVEQIYNEQFF.

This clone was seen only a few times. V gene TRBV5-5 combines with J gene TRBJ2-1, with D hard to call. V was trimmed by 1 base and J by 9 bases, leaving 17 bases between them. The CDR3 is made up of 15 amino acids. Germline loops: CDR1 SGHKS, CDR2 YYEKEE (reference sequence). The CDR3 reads CASSLSPLRYGEQFF. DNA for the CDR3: TGTGCCAGCAGCTTGAGCCCCCTAAGGTATGGTGAGCAGTTCTTC.

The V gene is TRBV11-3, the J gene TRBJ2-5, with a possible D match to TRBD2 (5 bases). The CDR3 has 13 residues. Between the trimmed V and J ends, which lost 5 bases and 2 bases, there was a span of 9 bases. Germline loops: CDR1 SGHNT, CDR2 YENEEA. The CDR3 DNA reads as TGTGCCAGCAGCCGAGCGGAACAAGAGACCCAGTACTTC. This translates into CASSRAEQETQYF. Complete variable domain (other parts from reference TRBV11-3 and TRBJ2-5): EAGVVQSPRYKIIEKKQPVAFWCNPISGHNTLYWYLQNLGQGPELLIRYENEEAVDDSQLPKDRFSAERLKGVDSTLKIQPAELGDSAVYLCASSRAEQETQYFGPGTRLLVL.

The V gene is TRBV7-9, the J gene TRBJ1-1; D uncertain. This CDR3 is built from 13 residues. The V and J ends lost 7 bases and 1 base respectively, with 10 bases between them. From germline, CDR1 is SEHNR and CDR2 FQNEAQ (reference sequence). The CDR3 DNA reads TGTGCCAGCACGTTGGGCGGGAACACTGAAGCTTTCTTT. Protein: CASTLGGNTEAFF.

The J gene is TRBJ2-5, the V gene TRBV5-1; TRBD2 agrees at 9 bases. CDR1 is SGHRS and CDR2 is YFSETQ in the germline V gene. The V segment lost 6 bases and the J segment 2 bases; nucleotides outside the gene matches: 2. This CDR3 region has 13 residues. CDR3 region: CASNGLAQETQYF. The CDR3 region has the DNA TGCGCCAGCAACGGACTAGCGCAAGAGACCCAGTACTTC.